The clone carrying this TCR beta chain was recorded a few times. Its specificity is not known. The sample comes from a study of CD8+ T cells in alopecia areata. The CDR3 contains 15 residues. Germline V CDR1 and CDR2: SQVTM, ANQGSEA. Trimming at V came to 7 bases and at J to 0 bases, leaving 9 bases not matched to a gene. Specimens obtained from alopecia areata patients comprised lesional scalp punch biopsies and peripheral blood. Study results and limitations: It was less clear whether patients shared TCRs than it was in mice, possibly because of HLA. Scalp sample sequencing also detects resident alphabeta T cells of normal skin. Greater clonality was observed in lesional scalp samples, especially alopecia totalis/universalis, versus normal scalp.

RNA extraction was followed by reverse transcription into cDNA, which acted as the sequencing template. TCRdb's copy holds only in-frame clones and misses some; the assay was immunoSEQ multiplex PCR. This sample carries more than 200,000 clones, 67% of them seen once, and the ten largest clones take around 1.2%. Sample: CD4+ T cells sorted from blood, taken at week 0. The chain has TRBV29-1 and TRBJ2-1; TRBD1 matches 7 bases. The sequence derives from a human donor with alopecia areata. The CDR3 nucleotides read TGCAGCGCCCTTCAGGCAGGGGGCTCCTACAATGAGCAGTTCTTC. Residues: CSALQAGGSYNEQFF.